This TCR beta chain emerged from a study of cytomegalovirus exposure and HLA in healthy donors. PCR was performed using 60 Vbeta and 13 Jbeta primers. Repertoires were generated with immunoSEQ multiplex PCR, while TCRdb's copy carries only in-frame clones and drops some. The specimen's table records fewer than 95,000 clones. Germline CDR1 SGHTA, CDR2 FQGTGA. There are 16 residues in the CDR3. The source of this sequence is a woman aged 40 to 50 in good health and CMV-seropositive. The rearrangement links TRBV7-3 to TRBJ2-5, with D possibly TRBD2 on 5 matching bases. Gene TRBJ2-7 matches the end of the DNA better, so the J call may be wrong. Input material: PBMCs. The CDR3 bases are TGTGCCAGCAGCTTAAGCGGTGCCTCCGGGGACTACGAGCAGTACTTC. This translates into CASSLSGASGDYEQYF.